Listed here is a single T cell receptor beta chain. CDR3 size: 17 residues. From germline, CDR1 is SEHNR and CDR2 FQNEAQ (reference sequence). The trim removed 0 bases at V and 0 bases at J, leaving 5 bases unmatched. These data are taken from a study of glioma-infiltrating T cells after dendritic cell vaccination. Clones were sequenced by immunoSEQ multiplex PCR, and TCRdb holds only the in-frame ones, with some missing. This repertoire shows roughly 38,000 clones, roughly 79% found once; its top ten account for approximately 8.4%. This sequence was found in a human donor with glioblastoma. The chain couples TRBV7-9 to TRBJ2-3; 8 bases align to TRBD2. Sequencing used blood, obtained before dendritic cell vaccination. The chain's CDR3 is CASSLATSGLSTDTQYF. CDR3 nucleotides: TGTGCCAGCAGCTTAGCAACTAGCGGACTAAGCACAGATACGCAGTATTTT.